The rows below give T cell receptor beta chains drawn from one sample of a study of shared clonotypes between healthy human individuals. Method: immunoSEQ multiplex PCR; TCRdb's copy keeps in-frame clones and lacks some. This table holds about 2 million clones, just under 95% found once. The sequencing input was naive CD8+ T cells sorted from blood. These receptors were obtained from a man between 18 and 35 years old in good health. Each CDR3 is given with its conserved first and last residue. A D gene is named only where the DNA matches it firmly. Size tells how often a clone was seen (once, few, many) or the class of an expanded clone, and some rows leave it out.

CASSILGTGIGTDTQYF	TGTGCCAGTAGTATACTTGGGACAGGGATTGGCACAGATACGCAGTATTTT	TRBJ2-3	TRBD1	once	TRBV19
CASETGPDTEAFF	TGTGCCAGCGAGACAGGGCCGGACACTGAAGCTTTCTTT	TRBJ1-1	TRBD1	once	TRBV2
CASSLMIGTGIPEQYF	TGTGCCAGCAGTTTAATGATAGGGACAGGGATACCCGAGCAGTACTTC	TRBJ2-7	TRBD1	.	TRBV28
CASSESISPGELFF	TGCGCCAGCAGTGAGTCGATATCGCCCGGGGAGCTGTTTTTT	TRBJ2-2	.	.	TRBV10-2
CASSQRSGARAAEGANVLTF	TGCGCCAGCAGCCAAAGGAGCGGGGCCAGGGCGGCGGAGGGGGCCAACGTCCTGACTTTC	TRBJ2-6	TRBD2	.	TRBV4-1
CASGIATNEKLFF	TGTGCTAGTGGTATAGCAACTAATGAAAAACTGTTTTTT	TRBJ1-4	.	.	TRBV12-5
CASSLAGRVTDTQYF	TGTGCCAGCAGCTTAGCGGGGCGGGTCACAGATACGCAGTATTTT	TRBJ2-3	.	.	TRBV11-2
CASSLGGANGGYGYTF	TGTGCCAGCAGCTTAGGCGGGGCGAATGGAGGATATGGCTACACCTTC	TRBJ1-2	.	once	TRBV7-2
CASSYGTTHEKLFF	TGTGCCAGCAGTTACGGGACGACCCATGAAAAACTGTTTTTT	TRBJ1-4	.	once	TRBV6-5
CASSVTGDSYYGYTF	TGTGCCAGTAGTGTAACAGGGGATTCTTACTATGGCTACACCTTC	TRBJ1-2	TRBD1	.	TRBV19
CASSPRLAGGLSTGELFF	TGTGCCAGCAGTCCCAGACTAGCGGGGGGGCTCAGCACCGGGGAGCTGTTTTTT	TRBJ2-2	TRBD2	.	TRBV2
CAWSPPGTIYEQYF	TGTGCCTGGAGCCCACCGGGTACGATCTACGAGCAGTACTTC	TRBJ2-7	.	.	TRBV30
CASSVGDTEAFF	TGTGCCAGCAGCGTAGGCGACACTGAAGCTTTCTTT	TRBJ1-1	.	.	TRBV9
CASSQESSFYGYTF	TGCGCCAGCAGCCAAGAGTCATCTTTCTATGGCTACACCTTC	TRBJ1-2	.	.	TRBV4-1
CASSYALRTGYTF	TGTGCCAGCAGTTACGCCTTACGGACCGGCTACACCTTC	TRBJ1-2	.	.	TRBV6-5
CASREDRSSGNTIYF	TGTGCCAGCAGAGAAGACAGGAGCTCTGGAAACACCATATATTTT	TRBJ1-3	.	.	TRBV6-1
CACHPLNSPLHF	TGTGCCTGTCACCCGCTAAATTCACCCCTCCACTTT	TRBJ1-6	.	.	TRBV30
CASSIDRSLSYGYTF	TGCGCCAGCAGCATCGACAGGAGTTTAAGCTATGGCTACACCTTC	TRBJ1-2	.	.	TRBV5-1
CASSSEAGGITDTQYF	TGCGCCAGCAGCTCGGAAGCGGGGGGGATCACAGATACGCAGTATTTT	TRBJ2-3	TRBD2	.	TRBV5-1
CASSPGLSNQPQHF	TGTGCCAGCAGCCCCGGGCTTAGCAATCAGCCCCAGCATTTT	TRBJ1-5	.	.	TRBV27
CASSQDRSGSGPQETQYF	TGTGCCAGCAGCCAAGATCGTAGCGGGAGCGGCCCTCAAGAGACCCAGTACTTC	TRBJ2-5	TRBD2	.	TRBV4-2
CATIPFAGAATDTQYF	TGTGCCACTATACCGTTCGCGGGGGCCGCCACAGATACGCAGTATTTT	TRBJ2-3	.	.	TRBV19
CASSEALPFLMNTEAFF	TGTGCCAGCAGTGAAGCGCTTCCTTTCCTCATGAACACTGAAGCTTTCTTT	TRBJ1-1	.	.	TRBV2
CASSQGVTNTGELFF	TGCGCCAGCAGCCAAGGAGTTACGAACACCGGGGAGCTGTTTTTT	TRBJ2-2	.	.	TRBV4-3
CASSQDWPSGTYNEQFF	TGCGCCAGCAGCCAAGATTGGCCTAGCGGTACCTACAATGAGCAGTTCTTC	TRBJ2-1	TRBD2	.	TRBV4-3
CASSFRDSLLNEQFF	TGTGCCAGCAGCTTCCGGGACAGCCTTTTGAATGAGCAGTTCTTC	TRBJ2-1	TRBD1	.	TRBV5-6
CASSGGLYSNQPQHF	TGTGCCAGCAGTGGAGGACTTTATAGCAATCAGCCCCAGCATTTT	TRBJ1-5	.	.	TRBV28
CASSFAGVLDGYTF	TGTGCCAGCAGCTTCGCGGGGGTACTAGATGGCTACACCTTC	TRBJ1-2	.	.	TRBV7-9
CASSCRNTEAFF	TGTGCCAGCAGCTGCCGAAACACTGAAGCTTTCTTT	TRBJ1-1	.	.	TRBV21-1
CASSLLGANEKLFF	TGTGCCAGCAGTTTATTAGGGGCTAATGAAAAACTGTTTTTT	TRBJ1-4	.	.	TRBV27
CASSLQRDYEQYF	TGCGCCAGCAGCTTACAGAGGGACTACGAGCAGTACTTC	TRBJ2-7	.	.	TRBV5-1
CASSVTTEAFF	TGTGCCAGCAGCGTAACGACTGAAGCTTTCTTT	TRBJ1-1	.	.	TRBV9
CASSLLNTEAFF	TGTGCCAGCAGCTTGTTAAACACTGAAGCTTTCTTT	TRBJ1-1	.	once	TRBV5-4
CSVEATSGMPYEQYF	TGCAGCGTTGAGGCGACTAGCGGGATGCCATACGAGCAGTACTTC	TRBJ2-7	TRBD2	.	TRBV29-1
CASSGDRFGHEQYF	TGTGCCAGCAGTGGAGACAGGTTTGGGCACGAGCAGTACTTC	TRBJ2-7	.	once	TRBV6-5
CASSQSPPGGLYNEQFF	TGCGCCAGCAGCCAGTCCCCCCCGGGGGGATTGTACAATGAGCAGTTCTTC	TRBJ2-1	TRBD2	.	TRBV4-1
CASSWTSNTGELFF	TGTGCCAGCAGTTGGACCTCGAACACCGGGGAGCTGTTTTTT	TRBJ2-2	.	.	TRBV5-8
CASSPGTGPYEQYF	TGTGCCAGCAGCCCCGGGACAGGGCCCTACGAGCAGTACTTC	TRBJ2-7	TRBD1	.	TRBV6-5
CASSPSPVEQFF	TGTGCCAGCAGTCCCTCCCCGGTAGAGCAGTTCTTC	TRBJ2-1	.	.	TRBV27
CASRTGTGDTEAFF	TGTGCCAGCAGGACCGGGACAGGGGACACTGAAGCTTTCTTT	TRBJ1-1	TRBD1	.	TRBV2
CASSPGTTNEQFF	TGTGCCAGCAGCCCGGGGACTACCAATGAGCAGTTCTTC	TRBJ2-1	TRBD2	.	TRBV7-9
CASSSGLPGQTMEQYF	TGTGCCAGCAGTTCCGGACTTCCGGGACAGACGATGGAGCAGTACTTC	TRBJ2-7	TRBD1	.	TRBV27
CASSYDRGTEAFF	TGTGCCAGCAGCTATGACAGGGGAACTGAAGCTTTCTTT	TRBJ1-1	TRBD1	once	TRBV6-6
CASSLAQYNEQFF	TGTGCCAGCAGCTTAGCCCAGTACAATGAGCAGTTCTTC	TRBJ2-1	.	.	TRBV7-8
CASSEGVGSANTGELFF	TGTGCCAGCAGTGAAGGGGTCGGGTCCGCGAACACCGGGGAGCTGTTTTTT	TRBJ2-2	.	.	TRBV2
CASTSGFPYGYTF	TGTGCCAGCACCTCCGGGTTCCCCTATGGCTACACCTTC	TRBJ1-2	.	.	TRBV27
CASSLMGDYEQYF	TGTGCCAGCAGCTTGATGGGCGACTACGAGCAGTACTTC	TRBJ2-7	.	.	TRBV7-9
CASSLVAGAYEQYF	TGTGCCAGCAGCTTGGTGGCAGGGGCCTACGAGCAGTACTTC	TRBJ2-7	.	.	TRBV5-6
CASSYRADSNTGELFF	TGTGCCAGCAGTTACCGTGCAGACTCCAACACCGGGGAGCTGTTTTTT	TRBJ2-2	.	.	TRBV6-6
CASTLNPDHTEAFF	TGTGCCAGCACCTTAAACCCCGACCACACTGAAGCTTTCTTT	TRBJ1-1	.	.	TRBV6-5
CASSERTLADHNEQFF	TGTGCCAGCAGTGAACGGACACTAGCGGATCACAATGAGCAGTTCTTC	TRBJ2-1	TRBD2	.	TRBV6-1
CASSYSGGLYEQYF	TGTGCCAGCAGTTACTCGGGGGGATTATACGAGCAGTACTTC	TRBJ2-7	.	.	TRBV6-6
CSVEDYSMDSLNTEAFF	TGCAGCGTTGAAGATTATAGTATGGACAGCCTGAACACTGAAGCTTTCTTT	TRBJ1-1	.	.	TRBV29-1
CASSPQFPPGTQYF	TGTGCCAGCTCACCACAGTTTCCCCCTGGGACCCAGTACTTC	TRBJ2-5	.	.	TRBV18
CASSPGYEQYF	TGTGCCAGCAGTCCGGGGTACGAGCAGTACTTC	TRBJ2-7	.	few	TRBV27
CASSQGWADSGNTIYF	TGTGCCAGTAGTCAAGGGTGGGCAGACTCTGGAAACACCATATATTTT	TRBJ1-3	.	.	TRBV19
CANRDGNSPLHF	TGTGCCAACCGGGACGGAAATTCACCCCTCCACTTT	TRBJ1-6	.	.	TRBV2
CAISESSGSLTDTQYF	TGTGCCATCAGTGAATCTAGCGGGAGCCTCACAGATACGCAGTATTTT	TRBJ2-3	TRBD2	.	TRBV10-3
CASSLGSEQYF	TGTGCCAGCAGTTTAGGGTCCGAGCAGTACTTC	TRBJ2-7	.	.	TRBV27